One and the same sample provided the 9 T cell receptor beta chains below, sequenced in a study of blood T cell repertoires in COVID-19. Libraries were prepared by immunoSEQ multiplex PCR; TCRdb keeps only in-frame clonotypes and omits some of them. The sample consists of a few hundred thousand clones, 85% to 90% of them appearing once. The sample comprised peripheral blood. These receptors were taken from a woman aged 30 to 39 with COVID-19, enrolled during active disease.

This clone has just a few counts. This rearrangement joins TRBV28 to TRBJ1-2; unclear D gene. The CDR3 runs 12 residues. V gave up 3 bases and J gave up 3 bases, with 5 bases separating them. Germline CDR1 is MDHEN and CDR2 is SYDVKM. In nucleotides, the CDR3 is TGTGCCAGCAGTTTGAGGTACTATGGCTACACCTTC. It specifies CASSLRYYGYTF.

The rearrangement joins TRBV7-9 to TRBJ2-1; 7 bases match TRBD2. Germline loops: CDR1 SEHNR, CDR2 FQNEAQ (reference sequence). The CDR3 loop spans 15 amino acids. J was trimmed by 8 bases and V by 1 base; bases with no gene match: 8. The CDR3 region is CASSLDGLGWDEQFF. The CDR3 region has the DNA TGTGCCAGCAGCTTAGACGGACTAGGCTGGGATGAGCAGTTCTTC.

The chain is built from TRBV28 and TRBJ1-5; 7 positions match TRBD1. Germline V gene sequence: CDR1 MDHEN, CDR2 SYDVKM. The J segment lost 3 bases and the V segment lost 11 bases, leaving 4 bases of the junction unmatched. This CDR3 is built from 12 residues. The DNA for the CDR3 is TGTGCCTCGGGACAGCTCAATCAGCCCCAGCATTTT. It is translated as CASGQLNQPQHF.

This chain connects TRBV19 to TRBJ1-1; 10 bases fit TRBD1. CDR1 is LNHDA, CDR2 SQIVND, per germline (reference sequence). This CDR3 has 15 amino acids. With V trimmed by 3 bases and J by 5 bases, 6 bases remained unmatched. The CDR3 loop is CASSIGPGQGTEAFF. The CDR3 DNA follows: TGTGCCAGTAGTATTGGGCCGGGACAGGGGACTGAAGCTTTCTTT.

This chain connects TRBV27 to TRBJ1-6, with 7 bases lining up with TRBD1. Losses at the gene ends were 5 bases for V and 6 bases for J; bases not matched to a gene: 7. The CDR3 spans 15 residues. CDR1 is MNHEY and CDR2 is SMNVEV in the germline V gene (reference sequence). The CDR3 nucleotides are TGTGCCAGCAGTCCCGCCCGGGACAGTAATTCACCCCTCCACTTT. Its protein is CASSPARDSNSPLHF.

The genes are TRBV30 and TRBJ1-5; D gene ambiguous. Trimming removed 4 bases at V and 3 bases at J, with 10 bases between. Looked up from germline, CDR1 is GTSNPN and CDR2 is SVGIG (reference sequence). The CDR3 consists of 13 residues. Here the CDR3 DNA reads TGTGCCTGGACTCGCGGAGTCAATCAGCCCCAGCATTTT. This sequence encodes CAWTRGVNQPQHF.

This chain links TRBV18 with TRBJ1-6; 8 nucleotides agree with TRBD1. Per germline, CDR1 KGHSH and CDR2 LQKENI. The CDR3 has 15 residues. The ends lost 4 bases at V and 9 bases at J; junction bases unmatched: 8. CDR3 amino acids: CASSLADRDLSPLHF. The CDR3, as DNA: TGTGCCAGCTCACTAGCGGACAGGGATCTTTCACCCCTCCACTTT. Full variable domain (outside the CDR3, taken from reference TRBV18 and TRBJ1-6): NAGVMQNPRHLVRRRGQEARLRCSPMKGHSHVYWYRQLPEEGLKFMVYLQKENIIDESGMPKERFSAEFPKEGPSILRIQQVVRGDSAAYFCASSLADRDLSPLHFGNGTRLTVT.

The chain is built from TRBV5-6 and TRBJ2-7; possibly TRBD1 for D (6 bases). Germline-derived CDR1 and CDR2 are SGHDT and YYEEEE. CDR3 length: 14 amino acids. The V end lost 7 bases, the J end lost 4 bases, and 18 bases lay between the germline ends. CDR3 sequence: CASSITDSKYEQYV. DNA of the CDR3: TGTGCCAGCTCGATCACGGACAGCAAGTACGAGCAGTACGTC.

The CDR3 spells CASSFGTSSYEQYF. Written as DNA, the CDR3 is TGCGCCAGCAGCTTCGGGACTAGCTCCTACGAGCAGTACTTC. The chain carries TRBV5-1 and TRBJ2-7; 8 bases line up with TRBD2. The germline V gene encodes CDR1 SGHRS and CDR2 YFSETQ. This CDR3 has 14 amino acids. V gave up 2 bases and J gave up 0 bases; unmatched junction bases: 1.